These 24 T cell receptor beta chains originate from one sample sequenced in a study of T cell changes during pregnancy in multiple sclerosis. The method was immunoSEQ multiplex PCR; TCRdb's version includes in-frame clones alone and lacks a portion of them. The sample consists of fewer than 90,000 clones, 94% of them appearing once. The source material was peripheral blood, sampled after pregnancy. These receptors were collected from a female donor in good health, enrolled as a control in a pregnancy study.

V is TRBV10-3 and J is TRBJ2-5; the match to TRBD2 covers 9 bases. V shed 4 bases, J shed 3 bases, and the junction held 0 bases outside the gene matches. The CDR3 is made up of 13 amino acids. Per germline, CDR1 ENHRY and CDR2 SYGVKD. CDR3 bases: TGTGCCATCAGTGGACTAGCGGAAGAGACCCAGTACTTC. Translated, it gives CAISGLAEETQYF.

This clone was observed a single time. The J gene is TRBJ1-2, the V gene TRBV7-2, with a tentative D call TRBD1 (6 bases). Trimming left V 5 bases short and J 5 bases short, with 9 bases between. The CDR3 sequence is 12 residues long. CDR1 is SGHTA and CDR2 is FQGNSA in the germline V gene. The CDR3 protein is CASSPGVYGYTF. CDR3 sequence (DNA): TGTGCCAGCAGCCCAGGGGTGTATGGCTACACCTTC.

This clone appeared once. The V call is TRBV28, the J call TRBJ2-1; D possibly corresponds to TRBD2 (6 bases). The germline V gene has CDR1 MDHEN and CDR2 SYDVKM. Trimming left V 7 bases short and J 6 bases short, with 10 bases between. The CDR3 contains 12 residues. The CDR3 loop is CASKTSANEQFF. The CDR3, as DNA: TGTGCCAGCAAGACTAGTGCCAATGAGCAGTTCTTC.

The chain combines TRBV6-5 with TRBJ2-3, with D possibly being TRBD2 (5 bases). The V gene's germline CDR1 is MNHEY and CDR2 SVGAGI. With 10 bases removed from V and 1 base from J, the gap between germline ends came to 18 bases. This CDR3 has 15 residues. As DNA, the CDR3 is TGTGCCACTCGGACTGGCGGATTTGGCACAGATACGCAGTATTTT. Translating it yields CATRTGGFGTDTQYF.

The rearrangement joins TRBV2 to TRBJ2-3; D perhaps matches TRBD2 (6 bases). Trimming cost V 2 bases and J 0 bases, with 12 bases left between them. This CDR3 comprises 16 residues. Germline V gene sequence: CDR1 SNHLY, CDR2 FYNNEI. The CDR3 region is CASSELGRESTDTQYF. The CDR3 DNA follows: TGTGCCAGCAGTGAACTGGGACGGGAGAGCACAGATACGCAGTATTTT.

V is TRBV18 and J is TRBJ2-1; unclear D gene. Germline CDR1 KGHSH, CDR2 LQKENI. This CDR3 has 13 residues. V lost 5 bases and J 4 bases, leaving 9 bases between the germline ends. CDR3 loop: CASSSQQYNEQFF. As DNA, the CDR3 is TGTGCCAGCTCATCACAGCAATACAATGAGCAGTTCTTC. Full variable domain (outside the CDR3, taken from reference TRBV18 and TRBJ2-1): NAGVMQNPRHLVRRRGQEARLRCSPMKGHSHVYWYRQLPEEGLKFMVYLQKENIIDESGMPKERFSAEFPKEGPSILRIQQVVRGDSAAYFCASSSQQYNEQFFGPGTRLTVL.

The chain has TRBV28 and TRBJ2-7; D may be TRBD2 (5 bases). V was cut by 8 bases and J by 0 bases, with 17 bases left in between. There are 15 residues in the CDR3. The germline gives CDR1 MDHEN, CDR2 SYDVKM. CDR3 residues: CASFSPNGNSYEQYF. As DNA, the CDR3 is TGTGCCAGCTTCTCCCCGAACGGGAACTCCTACGAGCAGTACTTC.

The chain couples TRBV5-6 to TRBJ1-4, with 8 bases identical to TRBD1. The CDR3 length is 18 residues. V was pared by 4 bases and J by 5 bases, with 16 bases of the junction left unmatched. The germline V gene has CDR1 SGHDT and CDR2 YYEEEE. The CDR3 nucleotides are TGTGCCAGCAGCCGACAGGGGAGCGGGGTCTTTGGGAATGAAAAACTGTTTTTT. Its protein product is CASSRQGSGVFGNEKLFF.

The chain has TRBV10-3 and TRBJ2-6; 10 bases match TRBD2. This CDR3 contains 18 residues. J lost 0 bases, V lost 11 bases, and 13 bases had no gene match. Germline loops: CDR1 ENHRY, CDR2 SYGVKD. For the CDR3, the DNA is TGTGCCGCCCGGCGGGGGACTAGCGAGATCTCTGGGGCCAACGTCCTGACTTTC. Protein product: CAARRGTSEISGANVLTF.

The chain links TRBV2 to TRBJ2-2, with TRBD1 matching 10 bases. Looked up from germline, CDR1 is SNHLY and CDR2 is FYNNEI. The CDR3 consists of 14 residues. Trimming cost V 4 bases and J 5 bases; bases outside gene matches: 1. The CDR3 is CASSGTGGTGELFF. The DNA for the CDR3 is TGTGCCAGCAGTGGGACAGGGGGAACCGGGGAGCTGTTTTTT.

The DNA of the CDR3 is TGTGCCAGCAGCCTGACAGGGTTGAACACTGAAGCTTTCTTT. Residues: CASSLTGLNTEAFF. The gene calls are TRBV7-2 and TRBJ1-1; TRBD1 agrees at 7 bases. J was trimmed by 0 bases and V by 5 bases; bases with no gene match: 3. Germline-derived CDR1 and CDR2 are SGHTA and FQGNSA. The CDR3 has 14 residues.

This chain links TRBV29-1 with TRBJ2-1; the match to TRBD1 covers 7 bases. CDR1 is SQVTM and CDR2 is ANQGSEA in the germline V gene. There are 12 residues in the CDR3. V was clipped by 7 bases and J by 0 bases; unmatched bases: 0. For the CDR3, the DNA is TGCAGCGGACAGGGCTCCTACAATGAGCAGTTCTTC. Its translation is CSGQGSYNEQFF.

The V call is TRBV29-1, the J call TRBJ2-3, with TRBD1 as a possible D gene (6 bases). Trimming cost V 5 bases and J 0 bases, with 12 bases left between them. Germline V gene lookup returns CDR1 SQVTM and CDR2 ANQGSEA. This CDR3 spans 14 amino acids. The CDR3 DNA is TGCAGCGTTAGGGGGACGAGGAGCACAGATACGCAGTATTTT. Its protein is CSVRGTRSTDTQYF.

The rearrangement uses TRBV6-5 and TRBJ1-2, with unresolved D. This CDR3 is built from 10 residues. V was cut by 5 bases and J by 13 bases, with 11 bases left in between. CDR1 and CDR2 (germline): MNHEY, SVGAGI. This chain's CDR3 is CASSERESTF. The CDR3 DNA reads as TGTGCCAGCAGTGAGCGAGAAAGCACCTTC.

The V and J genes are TRBV5-1 and TRBJ1-2, with D tentatively TRBD1 (5 bases). This CDR3 has 15 amino acids. V lost 3 bases, J lost 1 base, and 13 bases lay in between. Germline CDR1 SGHRS, CDR2 YFSETQ. Here the CDR3 DNA reads TGCGCCAGCAGCTCGGGGGGGGGAAATAACTATGGCTACACCTTC. Residues: CASSSGGGNNYGYTF.

This clone came up once. This chain's CDR3 is CASSQSGKYYEQYF. CDR3 DNA: TGTGCCAGCAGCCAGAGCGGGAAGTACTACGAGCAGTACTTC. The rearrangement uses TRBV6-5 and TRBJ2-7; 7 bases match TRBD2. V was clipped by 6 bases and J by 3 bases; unmatched bases: 8. This CDR3 contains 14 residues. Germline V gives CDR1 MNHEY, CDR2 SVGAGI.

V and J are TRBV19 and TRBJ2-6; maybe TRBD1 (6 bases). The ends were cut back, 6 bases at V and 0 bases at J, with 6 bases in the middle. Germline V CDR1 and CDR2: LNHDA, SQIVND (reference sequence). The CDR3 runs 14 residues. CDR3 residues: CASRQGSGANVLTF. Here the CDR3 DNA reads TGTGCCAGTAGACAGGGCTCTGGGGCCAACGTCCTGACTTTC.

This rearrangement joins TRBV7-9 to TRBJ1-4, with 7 bases fitting TRBD1. The V and J ends lost 4 bases and 2 bases, in that order; junction bases with no gene match: 1. The CDR3 is 14 amino acids. In germline, CDR1 is SEHNR, CDR2 FQNEAQ (reference sequence). The CDR3 reads CASSSGQTNEKLFF. The CDR3 nucleotides are TGTGCCAGCAGCTCGGGACAGACTAATGAAAAACTGTTTTTT.

The chain has TRBV2 and TRBJ2-1, with D uncertain. This CDR3 has 14 amino acids. Deletions cut 3 bases from V and 3 bases from J, with 9 bases between. Germline V gene data show CDR1 as SNHLY and CDR2 as FYNNEI. The CDR3, as DNA: TGTGCCAGCAGTGACGGCAGGTACTACAATGAGCAGTTCTTC. Its translation is CASSDGRYYNEQFF.

V is TRBV5-1 and J is TRBJ2-5; D might be TRBD1 (5 bases). The J call is in doubt because the DNA end fits TRBJ2-7 better. This CDR3 has 14 amino acids. In germline, CDR1 is SGHRS, CDR2 YFSETQ. CDR3 nucleotides: TGCGCCACCCGTGTAAACGCAGGGCCCTACGAGCAGTACTTC. Protein sequence: CATRVNAGPYEQYF.

The chain combines TRBV21-1 with TRBJ2-7; the table's D call, TRBD1, was not checked against the DNA. TRBV21-1 is a pseudogene. This CDR3 has 14 residues. DNA for the CDR3: TGTGCCAGCAGCTGGGCCGGATTCCTTGGGGAGCAGTACTTC. Protein product: CASSWAGFLGEQYF.

CDR3 amino acids: CASSQPRTSGRAVGTDTQYF. The CDR3 DNA reads as TGTGCCAGCAGCCAACCGCGGACTAGCGGGAGGGCCGTCGGCACAGATACGCAGTATTTT. V gene TRBV14 combines with J gene TRBJ2-3, with 15 bases fitting TRBD2. The CDR3 totals 20 residues. Trimming at V came to 2 bases and at J to 1 base, leaving 10 bases not matched to a gene. The germline V gene encodes CDR1 SGHDN and CDR2 FVKESK. Based on the CDR3 plus reference TRBV14 and TRBJ2-3, the full variable domain is EAGVTQFPSHSVIEKGQTVTLRCDPISGHDNLYWYRRVMGKEIKFLLHFVKESKQDESGMPNNRFLAERTGGTYSTLKVQPAELEDSGVYFCASSQPRTSGRAVGTDTQYFGPGTRLTVL.

A single count supports this clone. The chain carries TRBV28 and TRBJ2-3; possible D gene TRBD2, 5 bases. The CDR3 is 14 amino acids. Germline V gene lookup returns CDR1 MDHEN and CDR2 SYDVKM. V was cut by 3 bases and J by 7 bases, with 14 bases left in between. In DNA, the CDR3 is TGTGCCAGCAGTTTTGAGAGGGTTTCAAATACGCAGTATTTT. Translation gives CASSFERVSNTQYF.

The chain is built from TRBV9 and TRBJ1-3, with 7 bases that match TRBD1. There are 17 residues in the CDR3. Per the germline V gene, CDR1 is SGDLS and CDR2 is YYNGEE. V lost 0 bases and J lost 4; bases outside the gene matches: 10. Here the CDR3 reads CASSVDLVTGPGNTIYF. CDR3 DNA sequence: TGTGCCAGCAGCGTAGATCTTGTGACAGGGCCGGGAAACACCATATATTTT.